This passage covers 27 T cell receptor beta chains from one sample sequenced in a study of T cell repertoires in cytomegalovirus infection. MiXCR was run by TCRdb on the reads, yielding one entry per CDR3 protein. The table has over 250,000 distinct CDR3 sequences, under 30% seen once. Sequencing was done on a sample of PBMCs. These receptors were obtained from a human donor in good health (CMV status not recorded). Some clones in this sample may be carry-over from other donors' samples.

The chain recombines TRBV2 with TRBJ1-1, with D maybe TRBD1 (6 bases). V was clipped by 7 bases and J by 2 bases, with 17 bases between them. The CDR3 spans 15 residues. Per germline, CDR1 SNHLY and CDR2 FYNNEI. The CDR3 sequence is CASTQYLGGNTEAFF. The CDR3 DNA reads TGTGCCAGCACCCAGTATTTAGGGGGAAACACTGAAGCTTTCTTT.

With respect to this clonotype: The junction departs from the called germline gene at one end, perhaps through a read error. The gene calls are TRBV13 and TRBJ2-1; D possibly corresponds to TRBD2 (5 bases). The CDR3 loop spans 15 amino acids. Looked up from germline, CDR1 is PRHDT and CDR2 is FYEKMQ (reference sequence). The CDR3 sequence: CASSLNGMSYNEQFF. In nucleotides, the CDR3 is TGCGCCAGCAGCTTGAACGGGATGTCCTACAATGAGCAGTTCTTC.

This clonotype showed up many times. The chain joins TRBV6-2 or TRBV6-3 to TRBJ2-1; D could derive from TRBD1 or TRBD2 (5 bases each). Germline V gene lookup returns CDR1 MNHEY and CDR2 SVGEGT. V was shortened by 1 base and J by 0 bases, with 22 bases between the two germline ends. The CDR3 is 20 residues long. The CDR3 sequence is CASSYFEGTAVEISYNEQFF. CDR3 bases: TGTGCCAGCAGTTACTTTGAGGGGACCGCAGTAGAAATCTCCTACAATGAGCAGTTCTTC.

This clonotype was counted once. The J gene is TRBJ2-2, the V gene TRBV5-1; a possible D gene is TRBD1 (6 bases). The CDR3 runs 15 residues. Germline V gives CDR1 SGHRS, CDR2 YFSETQ. V shed 3 bases and J shed 1 base, with 10 bases lying between them. Here the CDR3 DNA reads TGCGCCAGCAGCTCCAGGGGATGGAACACCGGGGAGCTGTTTTTT. Its protein product is CASSSRGWNTGELFF.

This clonotype was seen many times. V and J are TRBV7-2 and TRBJ1-5; D remains unclear. V was clipped by 4 bases and J by 1 base, with 11 bases between them. The CDR3 contains 15 residues. The germline V gene encodes CDR1 SGHTA and CDR2 FQGNSA. CDR3 amino acids: CASSSPGRSNQPQHF. The CDR3 DNA reads as TGTGCCAGCAGCTCCCCTGGGCGGAGCAATCAGCCCCAGCATTTT.

In its sample, this clonotype was seen a few times. This rearrangement joins TRBV6-6 to TRBJ1-3, with TRBD1 as a possible D gene (6 bases). Trimming took off 6 bases at V and 1 base at J, with 13 bases between the two ends. Per germline, CDR1 MNHNY and CDR2 SVGAGI (reference sequence). The length of the CDR3 is 15 residues. The CDR3 is CASREPRGSGNTIYF. Here the CDR3 DNA reads TGTGCCAGCAGGGAACCCAGGGGTTCTGGAAACACCATATATTTT.

This clonotype showed up many times. The chain recombines TRBV7-2 with TRBJ2-5; 8 bases line up with TRBD1. Trimming took 0 bases from V and 5 from J; bases not matched to a gene: 8. The length of the CDR3 is 16 residues. Germline V lookup: CDR1 SGHTA, CDR2 FQGNSA. CDR3 coding DNA: TGTGCCAGCAGCTTAGCGCCCGGACAGGGTGAGGAGACCCAGTACTTC. Its protein is CASSLAPGQGEETQYF.

This clonotype has a count of ten or more. V usage is TRBV7-2 and J usage is TRBJ1-5, with D maybe TRBD1 (6 bases). The CDR3 spans 17 residues. V gave up 5 bases and J gave up 1 base, with 18 bases separating them. CDR1 SGHTA and CDR2 FQGNSA come from the germline V gene. The CDR3 spells CASSRRGGGDSNQPQHF. The CDR3 coding sequence is TGTGCCAGCAGCCGCCGAGGGGGAGGGGACAGCAATCAGCCCCAGCATTTT.

The rearrangement joins TRBV6-1 to TRBJ2-1; the D is unclear. Germline V gene lookup returns CDR1 MNHNS and CDR2 SASEGT. Trimming pared 8 bases from V and 2 bases from J, leaving 10 bases between. This CDR3 comprises 13 residues. This chain's CDR3 is CASRRITYNEQFF. The CDR3 nucleotides are TGTGCCAGCCGACGGATTACCTACAATGAGCAGTTCTTC.

This clonotype was recorded at least ten times. The V and J genes are TRBV10-2 and TRBJ1-1, with 10 bases that match TRBD1. From germline, CDR1 is WSHSY and CDR2 SAAADI. The CDR3 is made up of 13 amino acids. Unmatched junction bases numbered 9, after V lost 5 bases and J lost 12 bases. This chain's CDR3 is CASSPPDRGKTFF. CDR3 nucleotides: TGCGCCAGCAGTCCCCCGGACAGGGGGAAGACTTTCTTT.

This chain joins TRBV4-3 and TRBJ1-1, with TRBD1 matching 9 bases. The germline V gene encodes CDR1 LGHNA and CDR2 YSLEER. The CDR3 has 15 residues. V shed 8 bases and J 4 bases; nucleotides not matched to a gene: 11. The CDR3 DNA reads as TGCGCCAGCGGAAACAGGGGGCGAAGCCCCACTGAAGCTTTCTTT. It codes for CASGNRGRSPTEAFF.

The sample holds a few counts of this clonotype. V gene TRBV11-2 combines with J gene TRBJ2-4; no firm D call. CDR1 is SGHAT and CDR2 is FQNNGV in the germline V gene. V was shortened by 3 bases and J by 9 bases, with 12 bases between the two germline ends. There are 13 residues in the CDR3. CDR3 in DNA: TGTGCCAGCAGCTTCGTGGAAGATGGCATTCAGTACTTC. It encodes CASSFVEDGIQYF.

The chain has TRBV18 and TRBJ2-2, with TRBD1 identical over 10 bases. Per germline, CDR1 KGHSH and CDR2 LQKENI. V was pared by 3 bases and J by 4 bases, with 5 bases of the junction left unmatched. There are 16 residues in the CDR3. Here the CDR3 DNA reads TGTGCCAGCTCACCCCCGGGACAGGGGCCCACCGGGGAGCTGTTTTTT. Protein: CASSPPGQGPTGELFF.

This clonotype was recorded only once. A read error may explain this, as a much larger clone is one base away. The rearrangement links TRBV7-2 to TRBJ2-6, with D tentatively TRBD1 (6 bases). The CDR3 runs 15 residues. Per germline, CDR1 SGHTA and CDR2 FQGNSA. CDR3: CASTDQGSGANVQTF. The CDR3 DNA is TGTGCCAGCACGGACCAGGGGTCTGGGGCCAACGTCCAGACTTTC.

This clonotype came up a few times. The gene calls are TRBV20-1 and TRBJ1-5; D remains unclear. CDR3 length: 13 residues. V was pared by 1 base and J by 7 bases, with 11 bases between. The germline gives CDR1 DFQATT, CDR2 SNEGSKA (reference sequence). DNA for the CDR3: TGCAGTGCTAGAGCGCGGACGCCCCAGCCCCAGCATTTT. Amino acid sequence: CSARARTPQPQHF.

In its sample, this clonotype was seen many times. V usage is TRBV7-2 and J usage is TRBJ1-1; D is unclear. V was cut by 0 bases and J by 10 bases, with 12 bases left in between. Germline values: CDR1 SGHTA, CDR2 FQGNSA. The CDR3 runs to 13 residues. Here the CDR3 DNA reads TGTGCCAGCAGCTTAGCTACTCTAGGTCGAGCTTTCTTT. Residues: CASSLATLGRAFF. Based on the CDR3 plus reference TRBV7-2 and TRBJ1-1, the full variable domain is GAGVSQSPSNKVTEKGKDVELRCDPISGHTALYWYRQSLGQGLEFLIYFQGNSAPDKSGLPSDRFSAERTGGSVSTLTIQRTQQEDSAVYLCASSLATLGRAFFGQGTRLTVV.

This clonotype was seen just once. The V gene is TRBV30, the J gene TRBJ2-5; 8 bases align to TRBD2. V lost 1 base and J lost 5; bases outside the gene matches: 3. CDR3 length: 13 amino acids. Germline V gene data show CDR1 as GTSNPN and CDR2 as SVGIG (reference sequence). CDR3 residues: CAWSGGLAETQYF. The CDR3 DNA sequence: TGTGCCTGGAGTGGAGGACTAGCCGAGACCCAGTACTTC.

This clonotype was counted ten times or more. V is TRBV10-3 and J is TRBJ1-5, with TRBD1 matching over 7 bases. The CDR3 runs to 14 residues. The V gene's germline CDR1 is ENHRY and CDR2 SYGVKD. V lost 10 bases and J lost 0; bases outside the gene matches: 6. The CDR3 loop reads CATRDSNSNQPQHF. The DNA for the CDR3 is TGTGCCACACGGGACAGCAATAGCAATCAGCCCCAGCATTTT.

The chain combines TRBV5-1 with TRBJ2-5; 10 positions match TRBD2. The V gene's germline CDR1 is SGHRS and CDR2 YFSETQ. Unmatched junction bases numbered 6, after V lost 4 bases and J lost 6 bases. The CDR3 extends over 14 amino acids. CDR3 region: CASSLAGAGKTQYF. As DNA, the CDR3 is TGCGCCAGCAGCCTAGCGGGGGCCGGGAAGACCCAGTACTTC.

This clonotype was seen repeatedly, ten times or more. This chain connects TRBV28 to TRBJ2-7, with 11 bases aligning to TRBD1. Germline V lookup: CDR1 MDHEN, CDR2 SYDVKM. J lost 5 bases, V lost 4 bases, and 1 base had no gene match. CDR3 length equals 13 residues. The CDR3 sequence: CASSSGQGDEQYF. The CDR3 DNA sequence: TGTGCCAGCAGTTCGGGACAGGGGGACGAGCAGTACTTC.

This chain links TRBV7-2 with TRBJ1-5; the D gene is possibly TRBD1 (6 bases). V lost 4 bases and J 2 bases, leaving 18 bases between the germline ends. The CDR3 consists of 17 residues. Per germline, CDR1 SGHTA and CDR2 FQGNSA. The CDR3 DNA reads as TGTGCCAGCAGCTCCTCCAGGGGCGCATCTGGCAATCAGCCCCAGCATTTT. Its translation is CASSSSRGASGNQPQHF.

A remark on this clonotype: This sequence may be a read error, since a much larger clone differs from it by one base. The V gene is TRBV7-2, the J gene TRBJ2-6; unclear D gene. Per the germline V gene, CDR1 is SGHTA and CDR2 is FQGNSA. This CDR3 region has 15 residues. The CDR3 nucleotides are TGTGCCTGCAGCACTACAGTCTCTGGGGCCAACGTCCTGACTTTC. It is translated as CACSTTVSGANVLTF.

The chain uses TRBV28 and TRBJ2-4, with TRBD1 matching 10 bases. The germline V gene has CDR1 MDHEN and CDR2 SYDVKM. The CDR3 extends over 15 amino acids. V shed 4 bases, J shed 7 bases, and the junction held 7 bases outside the gene matches. CDR3 sequence reads: CASSSGTGAFNIQYF. The CDR3 DNA reads TGTGCCAGCAGTTCCGGGACAGGGGCTTTCAACATTCAGTACTTC.

V gene TRBV5-1 combines with J gene TRBJ2-1; D is unclear. From germline, CDR1 is SGHRS and CDR2 YFSETQ. The CDR3 contains 13 residues. Trimming stripped 0 bases from V and 5 bases from J, with 6 bases between. CDR3 nucleotides: TGCGCCAGCAGCTTGGGGGGTCACAATGAGCAGTTCTTC. Translation gives CASSLGGHNEQFF.

The chain has TRBV4-1 and TRBJ2-7; D is uncertain. The CDR3 spans 13 residues. V was pared by 3 bases and J by 0 bases, with 6 bases between. Germline V CDR1 and CDR2: MGHRA, YSYEKL. CDR3 in amino acids: CASSHPNSYEQYF. CDR3 bases: TGCGCCAGCAGCCACCCCAACTCCTACGAGCAGTACTTC.

This chain links TRBV14 with TRBJ1-4; no clear D gene. Germline V gene lookup returns CDR1 SGHDN and CDR2 FVKESK. V lost 3 bases, J lost 0 bases, and 5 bases lay in between. The CDR3 contains 14 residues. The chain's CDR3 is CASSHDTTNEKLFF. The CDR3 DNA follows: TGTGCCAGCAGCCACGACACAACTAATGAAAAACTGTTTTTT.

This clonotype was seen ten or more times. The chain employs TRBV24-1 and TRBJ1-2, with unresolved D. Per the germline V gene, CDR1 is KGHDR and CDR2 is SFDVKD. V was clipped by 0 bases and J by 3 bases, with 4 bases between them. The CDR3 contains 13 residues. Written as DNA, the CDR3 is TGTGCCACCAGTGATTTGTCGGACTATGGCTACACCTTC. This sequence encodes CATSDLSDYGYTF.